This T cell receptor (beta chain) was sequenced in a study of CD4 T cells in relation to SARS-CoV-2 and coronaviruses. At the level of the study: ViraFEST: approximately 10-day antigen culture of PBMCs, then TCR beta CDR3 sequencing. Shared crossreactive spike epitopes were mapped to their HLA restriction.

V was clipped by 3 bases and J by 4 bases, with 13 bases between them. The CDR3 extends over 14 amino acids. CDR1 KGHSH and CDR2 LQKENI come from the germline V gene. The unexposed donors gave CD4+ T cells in about 2010-2019, prior to COVID-19. The cells were cultured for under twelve days before CD4+ T cells were isolated. Unexposed-donor CD4+ T cells were probed with SARS-CoV-2 S/N and four cold-coronavirus spikes, cells permitting. Regarding this clone: Its antigen remains unknown.

Here immunoSEQ multiplex PCR was the method, and the copy in TCRdb shows in-frame clones only, minus some. The sample carries 21,000 or so clones, about 80% recorded once. The sequence was collected from a human donor in good health. Sequences were obtained from CD4+ T cells from PBMCs, cultured in vitro. This chain connects TRBV18 to TRBJ2-7, with D unclear. Here the CDR3 DNA reads TGTGCCAGCTCACCGCCGGGCCTTCCTTACGAGCAGTACTTC. Translated: CASSPPGLPYEQYF.